This T cell receptor beta chain was obtained from a study of neurological immune-mediated disorders. General observations from the study: There were no CDR3 amino acid sequences shared by expanded clones across subjects, a result suggesting private repertoires in all groups. HTLV-1-associated myelopathy had the most TCR clonal expansion, while multiple sclerosis had the least, a level that fell below healthy controls.

V shed 7 bases and J shed 0 bases, with 21 bases lying between them. This CDR3 has 16 amino acids. The germline gives CDR1 DFQATT, CDR2 SNEGSKA (reference sequence). Volunteers from a blood bank in Maryland, USA, made up the healthy controls. Unsorted libraries were prepared from 2 million PBMCs held at -80 C. This clonotype was observed at least ten times. Its antigen is not known. One entry per CDR3 protein, called by TCRdb with MiXCR from the 5' RACE reads. The data show tens of thousands of distinct CDR3 sequences, with approximately 7% seen just once and around 5% held by the top ten. The sample taken for sequencing was PBMCs. This chain uses TRBV20-1 with TRBJ1-1; D gene unclear. The clonotype was recovered from a woman aged 40 to 50 in good health. The CDR3 here is CSVIPAGQTMNTEAFF. For the CDR3, the DNA is TGCAGTGTAATACCGGCGGGTCAAACCATGAACACTGAAGCTTTCTTT.